This T cell receptor (beta chain) was captured in a study of shared clonotypes between healthy human individuals. General observations from the study: Clonotypes that were shared across a few donors made up around 5% of naive CD4 clonotypes. Rarefaction gave evidence that sorted-subset sequencing remained incomplete despite large depth.

A CD45RA+ naive subset and a CD45RA-negative memory subset were split from CD4+ cells. Germline CDR1 SGHTA, CDR2 FQGNSA. Trimming cost V 8 bases and J 3 bases; bases outside gene matches: 6. The CDR3 totals 15 residues. About this clone itself: The antigen is undetermined.

TCRdb's table, derived via immunoSEQ multiplex PCR, lists solely in-frame clones and lacks some. The sample contains about a million clones, roughly 70% of which appear only once. The chain employs TRBV7-2 and TRBJ2-3, with 12 positions matching TRBD2. This clonotype was obtained from a man in his late teens or twenties in good health. Sequencing was performed on memory CD4+ T cells sorted from blood. The subset denotes: CD45RA-negative fraction. The CDR3 nucleotides read TGTGCCAGCGCCTCTAGCGGGAGGGGAACAGATACGCAGTATTTT. Protein sequence: CASASSGRGTDTQYF.